Presented here are 32 T cell receptor beta chains from one specimen sequenced in a study of blood T cell repertoires in COVID-19 (dated by TCRdb to about 2020). Library generation was performed with the immunoSEQ multiplex PCR assay. TCRdb took over this immuneACCESS table, retaining in-frame rearrangements with V and J assigned. Such tables are incomplete; in checked studies, under half of the missing clones stem from an unresolved V gene, and the remainder is unexplained. The sample table lists 150,000 to 200,000 clones, roughly 89% of them with a count of one. 0.88% of the sample is in the top ten clones. Sequenced input: peripheral blood. These receptors all stem from a woman between 18 and 29 years old who had recovered from COVID-19.

J is TRBJ1-4 and V is TRBV19, with D tentatively TRBD1 (5 bases). The CDR3 is 15 residues long. V was trimmed by 5 bases and J by 2 bases, leaving 12 bases between them. CDR1 and CDR2 from the germline V gene are LNHDA and SQIVND (reference sequence). The CDR3 DNA sequence: TGTGCCAGTAGTCGAACCGACAGTACTAATGAAAAACTGTTTTTT. Residues: CASSRTDSTNEKLFF.

The chain joins TRBV9 to TRBJ1-1; the D is unclear. The germline gives CDR1 SGDLS, CDR2 YYNGEE. V lost 6 bases and J 0 bases, leaving 12 bases between the germline ends. The CDR3 has 14 residues. In nucleotides, the CDR3 is TGTGCCAGCACCCGGCGGGATATGAACACTGAAGCTTTCTTT. It is translated as CASTRRDMNTEAFF. The full variable domain, in which reference TRBV9 and TRBJ1-1 provide the parts outside the CDR3, is DSGVTQTPKHLITATGQRVTLRCSPRSGDLSVYWYQQSLDQGLQFLIQYYNGEERAKGNILERFSAQQFPDLHSELNLSSLELGDSALYFCASTRRDMNTEAFFGQGTRLTVV.

Regarding this clone: Relative to the germline gene, one junction end is altered; a read error may explain this. V and J are TRBV19 and TRBJ2-1, with TRBD2 matching 14 bases. CDR3 length: 14 residues. The germline gives CDR1 LNHDA, CDR2 SQIVND (reference sequence). This CDR3 is CASSPGLAGEERFF. CDR3 coding DNA: TGTGCCAGTAGCCCGGGACTAGCGGGAGAAGAGCGGTTCTTC.

The chain uses TRBV7-2 and TRBJ2-2, with D unclear. The germline V gene encodes CDR1 SGHTA and CDR2 FQGNSA. This CDR3 region has 11 residues. Trimming removed 5 bases at V and 5 bases at J, with 3 bases between. The CDR3 DNA sequence: TGTGCCAGCAGCCAAACCGGGGAGCTGTTTTTT. This translates into CASSQTGELFF.

V is TRBV29-1 and J is TRBJ2-4; a weak D match, TRBD1 (5 bases). Germline CDR1 SQVTM, CDR2 ANQGSEA. The V end was cut by 0 bases, the J end by 4 bases, with 7 bases between. The CDR3 consists of 13 residues. The CDR3 coding sequence is TGCAGCGTTGAAGAGAACAGGAAAAACATTCAGTACTTC. Residues: CSVEENRKNIQYF.

The chain is built from TRBV2 and TRBJ1-2, with 8 bases fitting TRBD1. Trimming took 6 bases from V and 4 from J; bases not matched to a gene: 7. Looked up from germline, CDR1 is SNHLY and CDR2 is FYNNEI. CDR3 size: 14 residues. Here the CDR3 reads CASSPRDRSYGYTF. DNA for the CDR3: TGTGCCAGCAGCCCCCGGGACAGGAGCTATGGCTACACCTTC. Looking up the rest from reference TRBV2 and TRBJ1-2 gives the full variable domain: EPEVTQTPSHQVTQMGQEVILRCVPISNHLYFYWYRQILGQKVEFLVSFYNNEISEKSEIFDDQFSVERPDGSNFTLKIRSTKLEDSAMYFCASSPRDRSYGYTFGSGTRLTVV.

V gene TRBV27 combines with J gene TRBJ2-7; TRBD1 matches at 8 bases. The CDR3 length is 14 residues. CDR1 and CDR2 (germline): MNHEY, SMNVEV (reference sequence). V lost 6 bases and J lost 5; bases outside the gene matches: 9. The CDR3 here is CASSRMTGVHEQYF. Written as DNA, the CDR3 is TGTGCCAGCAGCAGAATGACAGGGGTCCACGAGCAGTACTTC.

The CDR3 region is CASSWDLRQETQYF. The DNA of the CDR3 is TGTGCCAGCAGCTGGGACTTGCGACAAGAGACCCAGTACTTC. The V call is TRBV5-6, the J call TRBJ2-5; TRBD2 might be the D (6 bases). This CDR3 is 14 amino acids long. V lost 3 bases, J lost 2 bases, and 11 bases lay in between. Germline values: CDR1 SGHDT, CDR2 YYEEEE.

V is TRBV11-1 and J is TRBJ1-1, with TRBD1 identical over 11 bases. Trimming took 7 bases from V and 6 from J; bases not matched to a gene: 7. The germline gives CDR1 SGHAT, CDR2 FQDESV (reference sequence). The CDR3 contains 14 residues. In DNA form, the CDR3 reads TGTGCCAGCACCGGGACAGGGGGAATAGCTGAAGCTTTCTTT. This translates into CASTGTGGIAEAFF. The full variable domain, rest sourced from reference TRBV11-1 and TRBJ1-1, is EAEVAQSPRYKITEKSQAVAFWCDPISGHATLYWYRQILGQGPELLVQFQDESVVDDSQLPKDRFSAERLKGVDSTLKIQPAELGDSAMYLCASTGTGGIAEAFFGQGTRLTVV.

This clone was counted ten times or more. The chain is built from TRBV3-1 (or the pseudogene TRBV3-2) and TRBJ2-5; D is unclear. V was clipped by 0 bases and J by 1 base, with 12 bases between them. CDR3 length: 16 residues. Germline V CDR1 and CDR2: LGHDT, YNNKEL (reference sequence). The CDR3 spells CASSQDQTVVQETQYF. The CDR3 region has the DNA TGTGCCAGCAGCCAAGATCAAACGGTCGTCCAAGAGACCCAGTACTTC.

The J gene is TRBJ1-2, the V gene TRBV5-1, with a weak D call TRBD1 (6 bases). V was trimmed by 5 bases and J by 4 bases, leaving 9 bases between them. This CDR3 has 12 residues. Per germline, CDR1 SGHRS and CDR2 YFSETQ. Written as DNA, the CDR3 is TGCGCCAGCAGACCGGACAGCTATGGCTACACCTTC. Encoded protein: CASRPDSYGYTF.

The rearrangement uses TRBV7-6 and TRBJ2-5; 7 nucleotides agree with TRBD2. From germline, CDR1 is SGHVS and CDR2 FNYEAQ. The CDR3 length is 16 residues. V gave up 3 bases and J gave up 4 bases; unmatched junction bases: 11. DNA for the CDR3: TGTGCCAGCAGCTTCCGCGGGGGAGGAGAGGCAGAGACCCAGTACTTC. It is translated as CASSFRGGGEAETQYF. Variable domain in full (rest from reference TRBV7-6 and TRBJ2-5): GAGVSQSPRYKVTKRGQDVALRCDPISGHVSLYWYRQALGQGPEFLTYFNYEAQQDKSGLPNDRFSAERPEGSISTLTIQRTEQRDSAMYRCASSFRGGGEAETQYFGPGTRLLVL.

The chain combines TRBV11-2 with TRBJ1-6, with D maybe TRBD1 (6 bases). The V gene lost 7 bases and the J gene lost 0 bases, with 10 bases spanning the gap. The CDR3 covers 15 residues. The V gene's germline CDR1 is SGHAT and CDR2 FQNNGV. CDR3 DNA sequence: TGTGCCAGCACTGAAGGGGGCTCCTATAATTCACCCCTCCACTTT. As protein: CASTEGGSYNSPLHF.

The V and J genes are TRBV3-1 (or the pseudogene TRBV3-2) and TRBJ1-2, with 7 bases that match TRBD1. Per germline, CDR1 LGHDT and CDR2 YNNKEL (reference sequence). J gave up 6 bases and V 5 bases, and 12 bases lay outside the gene matches. CDR3 size: 15 residues. In DNA form, the CDR3 reads TGTGCCAGCAGCGGAAGAGGGGGCGAGATAGATGGCTACACCTTC. This encodes CASSGRGGEIDGYTF.

J is TRBJ1-1 and V is TRBV5-1; TRBD1 agrees at 9 bases. Unmatched junction bases numbered 7, after V lost 2 bases and J lost 5 bases. The CDR3 length is 15 residues. Looked up from germline, CDR1 is SGHRS and CDR2 is YFSETQ. The CDR3 DNA is TGCGCCAGCAGCTTCGGGACAGGGAGAGGAACTGAAGCTTTCTTT. It specifies CASSFGTGRGTEAFF.

V and J are TRBV27 and TRBJ2-1; D is perhaps TRBD1 (5 bases). The germline V gene encodes CDR1 MNHEY and CDR2 SMNVEV (reference sequence). V was trimmed by 3 bases and J by 1 base, leaving 7 bases between them. This CDR3 is 14 amino acids long. In DNA, the CDR3 is TGTGCCAGCAGTTTTTCAGGGTCCTACAATGAGCAGTTCTTC. It encodes CASSFSGSYNEQFF.

V usage is TRBV25-1 and J usage is TRBJ2-2; TRBD1 matches 9 bases. The CDR3 is made up of 16 amino acids. Germline V gene lookup returns CDR1 MGHDK and CDR2 SYGVNS. The V segment lost 0 bases and the J segment 4 bases; nucleotides outside the gene matches: 3. The CDR3 region is CASSEYGTGSTGELFF. In nucleotides, the CDR3 is TGTGCCAGCAGTGAATATGGGACAGGGAGCACCGGGGAGCTGTTTTTT.

This chain connects TRBV12-3 or TRBV12-4 to TRBJ1-5, with D unclear. This CDR3 region has 12 residues. The V gene lost 8 bases and the J gene lost 2 bases, with 7 bases spanning the gap. The CDR3 region is CASREGNQPQHF. The CDR3 coding sequence is TGTGCCAGCCGGGAAGGCAATCAGCCCCAGCATTTT.

The V gene is TRBV5-4, the J gene TRBJ2-5, with 8 bases identical to TRBD1. This CDR3 comprises 15 residues. The germline V gene encodes CDR1 SGHNT and CDR2 YYREEE (reference sequence). V was clipped by 3 bases and J by 5 bases; unmatched bases: 9. CDR3: CASSSPTGARETQYF. In nucleotides, the CDR3 is TGTGCCAGCAGCTCTCCGACAGGGGCGCGGGAGACCCAGTACTTC.

The chain uses TRBV19 and TRBJ2-3; 7 bases align to TRBD1. V was pared by 5 bases and J by 2 bases, with 7 bases of the junction left unmatched. The CDR3 consists of 15 residues. The germline gives CDR1 LNHDA, CDR2 SQIVND (reference sequence). CDR3 residues: CASSWTGMPTDTQYF. Here the CDR3 DNA reads TGTGCCAGTAGTTGGACAGGCATGCCCACAGATACGCAGTATTTT.

This clone was detected once. V usage is TRBV10-2 and J usage is TRBJ2-1; TRBD1 agrees at 7 bases. Germline loops: CDR1 WSHSY, CDR2 SAAADI. The CDR3 extends over 12 amino acids. The J segment lost 4 bases and the V segment lost 9 bases, leaving 3 bases of the junction unmatched. The CDR3 nucleotides read TGCGCCAGAGGGACAGCATACAATGAGCAGTTCTTC. Translated: CARGTAYNEQFF.

This chain uses TRBV28 with TRBJ1-2; 9 nucleotides line up with TRBD1. Germline V lookup: CDR1 MDHEN, CDR2 SYDVKM. The trim removed 4 bases at V and 5 bases at J, leaving 17 bases unmatched. The CDR3 runs 18 residues. Here the CDR3 reads CASSSDRGTMLFLYGYTF. For the CDR3, the DNA is TGTGCCAGCAGTTCGGACAGGGGTACTATGTTATTCCTATATGGCTACACCTTC.

CDR3 bases: TGTGCCAGCAGCGTAGGGTCCGGGTTGGAGGGCTACACCTTC. Its translation: CASSVGSGLEGYTF. The rearrangement uses TRBV9 and TRBJ1-2; D is unresolved. Trimming removed 0 bases from V and 8 bases from J, with 14 bases in between. The CDR3 runs 14 residues. The germline V gene has CDR1 SGDLS and CDR2 YYNGEE. Variable domain in full (rest from reference TRBV9 and TRBJ1-2): DSGVTQTPKHLITATGQRVTLRCSPRSGDLSVYWYQQSLDQGLQFLIQYYNGEERAKGNILERFSAQQFPDLHSELNLSSLELGDSALYFCASSVGSGLEGYTFGSGTRLTVV.

The chain employs TRBV28 and TRBJ1-2; 7 bases line up with TRBD1. The CDR3 loop spans 13 amino acids. CDR1 and CDR2 from the germline V gene are MDHEN and SYDVKM. V lost 6 bases, J lost 5 bases, and 6 bases stayed unmatched. CDR3 region: CASSYLTGYGYTF. CDR3 DNA sequence: TGTGCCAGCAGCTATCTGACAGGGTATGGCTACACCTTC.

DNA for the CDR3: TGCAGCGTTTTGACCGGGACAGGAAAAAACATTCAGTACTTC. It translates to CSVLTGTGKNIQYF. The J gene is TRBJ2-4, the V gene TRBV29-1, with 8 bases that match TRBD1. The CDR3 consists of 14 residues. Germline lookup yields CDR1 SQVTM and CDR2 ANQGSEA. Germline trimming cut 5 bases from V and 4 bases from J; bases unmatched to any gene: 7.

The chain is built from TRBV5-1 and TRBJ2-1; 12 positions match TRBD2. The CDR3 is 14 residues long. With 5 bases clipped from V and 9 bases from J, the junction kept 6 bases outside the gene matches. CDR1 and CDR2 from the germline V gene are SGHRS and YFSETQ. CDR3 coding DNA: TGCGCCAGCAGGGCTAGCGGGGGGGCCGGTGAGCAGTTCTTC. It encodes CASRASGGAGEQFF.

With respect to this clone: Different DNA sequences within this sample yield the same CDR3. This sequence joins TRBV4-3 and TRBJ2-5; TRBD2 matches at 8 bases. CDR1 and CDR2 (germline): LGHNA, YSLEER. J lost 5 bases, V lost 0 bases, and 5 bases had no gene match. CDR3 length: 15 residues. The CDR3 loop reads CASSQDFGGAETQYF. CDR3 DNA: TGCGCCAGCAGCCAAGATTTCGGGGGGGCGGAGACCCAGTACTTC.

The J gene is TRBJ2-3, the V gene TRBV4-3, with D uncertain. The CDR3 extends over 16 amino acids. Trimming removed 0 bases at V and 7 bases at J, with 17 bases between. The V gene's germline CDR1 is LGHNA and CDR2 YSLEER. The CDR3 bases are TGCGCCAGCAGCCAAGATCTAACTGGTCGAGAGAATACGCAGTATTTT. This encodes CASSQDLTGRENTQYF.

This sequence joins TRBV27 and TRBJ1-1, with D possibly TRBD1 on 5 matching bases. Germline CDR1 MNHEY, CDR2 SMNVEV (reference sequence). The CDR3 has 13 amino acids. V lost 5 bases and J 9 bases, leaving 16 bases between the germline ends. The CDR3 spells CASSGGDLGKAFF. The CDR3 DNA is TGTGCCAGCAGTGGGGGGGATTTGGGAAAAGCTTTCTTT.

This chain uses TRBV19 with TRBJ1-2; weak D call: TRBD1 (6 bases). Germline V gene lookup returns CDR1 LNHDA and CDR2 SQIVND (reference sequence). Trimming left V 5 bases short and J 5 bases short, with 18 bases between. There are 15 residues in the CDR3. As DNA, the CDR3 is TGTGCCAGTAGTCCACCGGGCAGGGGCGTGTATGGCTACACCTTC. Translation: CASSPPGRGVYGYTF. The full variable domain, with the rest looked up from reference TRBV19 and TRBJ1-2, is DGGITQSPKYLFRKEGQNVTLSCEQNLNHDAMYWYRQDPGQGLRLIYYSQIVNDFQKGDIAEGYSVSREKKESFPLTVTSAQKNPTAFYLCASSPPGRGVYGYTFGSGTRLTVV.

This chain uses TRBV5-5 with TRBJ2-7; no definite D call. The V and J ends lost 1 base and 2 bases respectively, with 10 bases between them. Germline-derived CDR1 and CDR2 are SGHKS and YYEKEE (reference sequence). The CDR3 is made up of 14 amino acids. The chain's CDR3 is CASSLTPSPYEQYF. Here the CDR3 DNA reads TGTGCCAGCAGCTTGACGCCCAGTCCCTACGAGCAGTACTTC.

The V call is TRBV10-1, the J call TRBJ2-1; 8 positions match TRBD2. J was trimmed by 5 bases and V by 8 bases; bases with no gene match: 11. CDR1 WNHNN and CDR2 SYGVQD come from the germline V gene (reference sequence). The CDR3 contains 15 residues. The CDR3 is CASLREGSDHNEQFF. In DNA form, the CDR3 reads TGCGCCAGCCTCCGGGAGGGTTCGGATCACAATGAGCAGTTCTTC.